This passage covers 18 T cell receptor beta chains from one sample sequenced in a study of cytomegalovirus exposure and HLA in healthy donors. PCR used 60 Vbeta primers and 13 Jbeta primers. The repertoire was sequenced with immunoSEQ multiplex PCR; TCRdb's copy has only in-frame clones and lacks some. In total, the table holds 20,000 to 25,000 clones. Material for sequencing was PBMCs. The receptors derive from a male donor in good health and CMV-seropositive.

The chain employs TRBV10-3 and TRBJ2-3; 16 bases fit TRBD2. J gave up 2 bases and V 6 bases, and 5 bases lay outside the gene matches. Germline values: CDR1 ENHRY, CDR2 SYGVKD. This CDR3 spans 17 amino acids. CDR3 residues: CAISSGLAGGYTDTQYF. CDR3 coding DNA: TGTGCCATCAGCTCGGGACTAGCGGGGGGGTACACAGATACGCAGTATTTT.

The chain employs TRBV30 and TRBJ1-5; D remains ambiguous. Germline V gene lookup returns CDR1 GTSNPN and CDR2 SVGIG (reference sequence). The CDR3 consists of 13 residues. Trimming took off 2 bases at V and 6 bases at J, with 11 bases between the two ends. The CDR3 DNA reads TGTGCCTGGAGTTTGGGAGAGGGTCAGCCCCAGCATTTT. This sequence encodes CAWSLGEGQPQHF.

V is TRBV7-3 and J is TRBJ2-1, with a tentative D call TRBD2 (6 bases). CDR3 length: 16 residues. The germline V gene encodes CDR1 SGHTA and CDR2 FQGTGA. V shed 4 bases and J shed 4 bases, with 17 bases lying between them. As DNA, the CDR3 is TGTGCCAGCAGCTCCGACATCAGGGACTTATACAATGAGCAGTTCTTC. It yields the protein CASSSDIRDLYNEQFF. Full variable domain (rest looked up from reference TRBV7-3 and TRBJ2-1): GAGVSQTPSNKVTEKGKYVELRCDPISGHTALYWYRQSLGQGPEFLIYFQGTGAADDSGLPNDRFFAVRPEGSVSTLKIQRTERGDSAVYLCASSSDIRDLYNEQFFGPGTRLTVL.

The chain has TRBV5-1 and TRBJ2-6; 8 bases agree with TRBD1. Trimming cost V 4 bases and J 0 bases; bases outside gene matches: 3. Per germline, CDR1 SGHRS and CDR2 YFSETQ. The CDR3 contains 16 residues. In nucleotides, the CDR3 is TGCGCCAGCAGCGGACAGGGCTTCTCTGGGGCCAACGTCCTGACTTTC. The encoded protein is CASSGQGFSGANVLTF.

The chain couples TRBV5-8 to TRBJ1-4; 7 bases match TRBD1. The junction had 14 bases not matched to a gene; V was cut back by 3 bases and J by 0 bases. The V gene's germline CDR1 is SGHTS and CDR2 YDEGEE. CDR3 size: 19 residues. The CDR3 reads CASSWQGQRGPTTNEKLFF. Written as DNA, the CDR3 is TGTGCCAGCAGCTGGCAGGGACAGAGGGGGCCTACAACTAATGAAAAACTGTTTTTT.

The chain joins TRBV7-2 to TRBJ1-4; no definite D call. Looked up from germline, CDR1 is SGHTA and CDR2 is FQGNSA. The CDR3 length is 13 residues. V was shortened by 5 bases and J by 0 bases, with 4 bases between the two germline ends. The CDR3 nucleotides are TGTGCCAGCAGCCCCTCAACTAATGAAAAACTGTTTTTT. This codes for CASSPSTNEKLFF. The full variable domain, completed using reference TRBV7-2 and TRBJ1-4, is GAGVSQSPSNKVTEKGKDVELRCDPISGHTALYWYRQSLGQGLEFLIYFQGNSAPDKSGLPSDRFSAERTGGSVSTLTIQRTQQEDSAVYLCASSPSTNEKLFFGSGTQLSVL.

The rearrangement uses TRBV28 and TRBJ1-1; the match to TRBD1 covers 9 bases. Germline V gene sequence: CDR1 MDHEN, CDR2 SYDVKM. V was pared by 6 bases and J by 4 bases, with 6 bases of the junction left unmatched. This CDR3 has 14 amino acids. The CDR3 region is CASRPTGGFTEAFF. The CDR3 nucleotides are TGTGCCAGCAGGCCTACAGGGGGCTTCACTGAAGCTTTCTTT.

The chain employs TRBV4-1 and TRBJ2-3; perhaps TRBD1 as D (8 bases). The V and J ends lost 4 bases and 4 bases respectively, with 24 bases between them. This CDR3 contains 18 residues. Germline lookup yields CDR1 MGHRA and CDR2 YSYEKL. The CDR3: CASSRGQGGVGGADTQYF. In nucleotides, the CDR3 is TGCGCCAGCAGCCGCGGACAGGGAGGCGTGGGGGGGGCAGATACGCAGTATTTT.

The V gene is TRBV6-5, the J gene TRBJ1-1, with 7 bases that match TRBD1. This CDR3 spans 13 amino acids. The V and J ends lost 8 bases and 4 bases, in that order; junction bases with no gene match: 7. Germline-derived CDR1 and CDR2 are MNHEY and SVGAGI. This chain's CDR3 is CASHNPGGTEAFF. The CDR3 region has the DNA TGTGCCAGCCATAACCCAGGGGGCACTGAAGCTTTCTTT.

The CDR3 protein is CASSYSAPDGKTQYF. CDR3 nucleotide sequence: TGTGCCAGCAGTTACTCAGCTCCCGACGGGAAGACCCAGTACTTC. The chain recombines TRBV6-5 with TRBJ2-5, with D perhaps TRBD2 (5 bases). The CDR3 length is 15 residues. From germline, CDR1 is MNHEY and CDR2 SVGAGI. Between the trimmed V and J ends, which lost 0 bases and 6 bases, there was a span of 14 bases.

The chain uses TRBV7-6 and TRBJ2-7; TRBD2 matches 13 bases. The V and J ends lost 5 bases and 0 bases, in that order; junction bases with no gene match: 1. CDR1 is SGHVS, CDR2 FNYEAQ, per germline. The CDR3 is 15 residues long. CDR3 nucleotide sequence: TGTGCCAGCAGCCGGACTAGCGGGGGCTCCTACGAGCAGTACTTC. Translating gives CASSRTSGGSYEQYF. Drawing the rest from reference TRBV7-6 and TRBJ2-7, the complete variable domain is GAGVSQSPRYKVTKRGQDVALRCDPISGHVSLYWYRQALGQGPEFLTYFNYEAQQDKSGLPNDRFSAERPEGSISTLTIQRTEQRDSAMYRCASSRTSGGSYEQYFGPGTRLTVT.

The V call is TRBV30, the J call TRBJ1-2, with 9 bases lining up with TRBD1. There are 11 residues in the CDR3. CDR1 and CDR2 (germline): GTSNPN, SVGIG (reference sequence). The CDR3 protein is CVLWTGDGYTF. The CDR3 bases are TGTGTCCTATGGACAGGGGATGGCTACACCTTC.

This sequence joins TRBV5-6 and TRBJ2-5, with 9 bases lining up with TRBD2. Near its end, the DNA agrees better with TRBJ2-7, so the J call may be wrong. The CDR3 extends over 17 amino acids. Germline V gives CDR1 SGHDT, CDR2 YYEEEE. The CDR3 coding sequence is TGTGCCAGCAGCTTGGAGGTGACTAGCGGTACCAGCACCGAGCAGTACTTC. Amino acids: CASSLEVTSGTSTEQYF.

This chain joins TRBV19 and TRBJ2-1, with 8 bases aligning to TRBD2. Germline CDR1 LNHDA, CDR2 SQIVND (reference sequence). The CDR3 is 16 residues long. Trimming took 7 bases from V and 5 from J; bases not matched to a gene: 13. CDR3 region: CASTYRSGGTDNEQFF. In DNA form, the CDR3 reads TGTGCCAGTACCTATCGTTCGGGAGGGACCGACAATGAGCAGTTCTTC.

The V gene is TRBV6-4, the J gene TRBJ2-3, with 9 bases lining up with TRBD2. V shed 10 bases and J 0 bases; nucleotides not matched to a gene: 5. Germline CDR1 MRHNA, CDR2 SNTAGT. This CDR3 is 14 amino acids long. The CDR3 sequence is CATKAGGSTDTQYF. The CDR3 coding sequence is TGTGCCACCAAAGCGGGAGGTAGCACAGATACGCAGTATTTT.

The CDR3 is CASRVAVNTEAFF. DNA of the CDR3: TGTGCCAGCAGGGTAGCGGTGAACACTGAAGCTTTCTTT. The rearrangement joins TRBV28 to TRBJ1-1; D is ambiguous. The CDR3 spans 13 residues. Trimming removed 6 bases at V and 0 bases at J, with 8 bases between. Germline V gene sequence: CDR1 MDHEN, CDR2 SYDVKM.

The chain employs TRBV30 and TRBJ1-2; the D is unclear. Germline loops: CDR1 GTSNPN, CDR2 SVGIG (reference sequence). The CDR3 spans 13 residues. Trimming shortened V by 3 bases and J by 0 bases, and 8 bases separated the two germline ends. CDR3 in amino acids: CAWRRIPNYGYTF. CDR3 bases: TGTGCCTGGAGGCGGATTCCTAACTATGGCTACACCTTC.

The chain joins TRBV7-9 to TRBJ2-7; TRBD1 is a possible D gene (5 bases). The germline V gene encodes CDR1 SEHNR and CDR2 FQNEAQ (reference sequence). This CDR3 is built from 15 residues. V was shortened by 11 bases and J by 3 bases, with 23 bases between the two germline ends. CDR3 DNA sequence: TGTGCCTCGCGGCCAGGGTCCCTCCTGAGCTACGAGCAGTACTTC. Protein sequence: CASRPGSLLSYEQYF.